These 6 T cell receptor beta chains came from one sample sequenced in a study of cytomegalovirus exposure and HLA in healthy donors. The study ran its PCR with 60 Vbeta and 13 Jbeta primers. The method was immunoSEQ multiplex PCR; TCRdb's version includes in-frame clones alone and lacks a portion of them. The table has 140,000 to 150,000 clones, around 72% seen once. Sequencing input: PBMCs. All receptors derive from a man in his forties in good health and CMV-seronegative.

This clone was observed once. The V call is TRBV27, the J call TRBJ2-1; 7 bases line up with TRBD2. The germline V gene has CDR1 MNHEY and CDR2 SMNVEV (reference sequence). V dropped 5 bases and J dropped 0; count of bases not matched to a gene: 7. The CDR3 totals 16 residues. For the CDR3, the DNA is TGTGCCAGCAGTACCAAGCGGGGCCGCTCCTACAATGAGCAGTTCTTC. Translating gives CASSTKRGRSYNEQFF.

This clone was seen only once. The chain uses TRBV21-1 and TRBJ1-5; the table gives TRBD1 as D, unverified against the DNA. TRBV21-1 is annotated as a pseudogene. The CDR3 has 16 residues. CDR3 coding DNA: TGTGCCAGCAGCCTAAAGCACAGGGGGGGCAATCAGCCCCAGCATTTT. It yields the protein CASSLKHRGGNQPQHF.

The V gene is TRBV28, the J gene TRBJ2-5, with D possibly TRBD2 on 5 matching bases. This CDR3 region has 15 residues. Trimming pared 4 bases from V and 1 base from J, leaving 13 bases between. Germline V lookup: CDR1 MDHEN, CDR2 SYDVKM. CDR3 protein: CASSSPLEGQETQYF. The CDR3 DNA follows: TGTGCCAGCAGTTCACCCCTTGAGGGCCAAGAGACCCAGTACTTC.

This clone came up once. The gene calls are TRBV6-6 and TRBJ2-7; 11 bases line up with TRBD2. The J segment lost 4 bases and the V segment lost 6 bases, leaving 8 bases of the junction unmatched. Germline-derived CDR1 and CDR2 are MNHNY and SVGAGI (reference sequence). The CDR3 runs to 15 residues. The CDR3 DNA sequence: TGTGCCAGCAGGGATAGCGGGAGGGCCTCTTACGAGCAGTACTTC. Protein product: CASRDSGRASYEQYF.

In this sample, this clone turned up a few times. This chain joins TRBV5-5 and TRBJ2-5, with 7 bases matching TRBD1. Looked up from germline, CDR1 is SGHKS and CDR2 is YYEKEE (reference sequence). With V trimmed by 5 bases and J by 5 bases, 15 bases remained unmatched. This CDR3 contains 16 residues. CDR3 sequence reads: CASRTRGQADGETQYF. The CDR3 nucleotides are TGTGCCAGCAGGACAAGAGGACAGGCGGACGGTGAGACCCAGTACTTC. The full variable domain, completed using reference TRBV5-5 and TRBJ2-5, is DAGVTQSPTHLIKTRGQQVTLRCSPISGHKSVSWYQQVLGQGPQFIFQYYEKEERGRGNFPDRFSARQFPNYSSELNVNALLLGDSALYLCASRTRGQADGETQYFGPGTRLLVL.

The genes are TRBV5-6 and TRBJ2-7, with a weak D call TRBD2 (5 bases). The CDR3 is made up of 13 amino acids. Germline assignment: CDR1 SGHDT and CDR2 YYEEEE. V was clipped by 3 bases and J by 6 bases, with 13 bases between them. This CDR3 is CASSSGWPGEQYF. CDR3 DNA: TGTGCCAGCAGCTCGGGATGGCCCGGCGAGCAGTACTTC.